Each of the 10 T cell receptor beta chains below was sequenced from the same sample in a study of blood T cells in healthy people across ages. Alongside a J-beta primer mix, a sample-barcoded 5' primer served in a second PCR lasting about 7 to 11 cycles. One entry per CDR3 protein results from TCRdb running MiXCR on the 5' RACE reads. The sample carries 800,000 to 1,300,000 distinct CDR3 sequences, about 23% recorded once. The sample also formed part of further work on T cells of mothers and their children.

Sample: blood. These receptor sequences come from a girl aged 2-15 years in good health.

The chain recombines TRBV9 with TRBJ2-3, with TRBD1 identical over 7 bases. The V and J ends lost 3 bases and 2 bases, in that order; junction bases with no gene match: 9. Germline loops: CDR1 SGDLS, CDR2 YYNGEE. The length of the CDR3 is 16 residues. The CDR3 nucleotides are TGTGCCAGCAGCGCGCCGGGACAGAGTTTCACAGATACGCAGTATTTT. Encoded protein: CASSAPGQSFTDTQYF.

This clonotype was seen a handful of times. CDR3 sequence reads: CASSQMGAPGNEQFF. The CDR3 DNA sequence: TGTGCCAGCAGCCAAATGGGGGCGCCGGGCAATGAGCAGTTCTTC. V gene TRBV7-3 combines with J gene TRBJ2-5; TRBD1 might be the D (6 bases). With the DNA end fitting TRBJ2-1 better, the J assignment may be wrong. Germline V CDR1 and CDR2: SGHTA, FQGTGA. The CDR3 runs 15 residues.

The genes are TRBV15 and TRBJ2-7; D is tentatively TRBD1 or TRBD2 (6 bases each). The germline V and J ends were trimmed by 0 bases and 9 bases, with 15 bases remaining between them. Germline-derived CDR1 and CDR2 are LNHNV and YYDKDF (reference sequence). The CDR3 has 14 residues. The CDR3 nucleotides are TGTGCCACCAGCAGAGATAGTGGCAGGGGAGGGCAGTACTTC. Protein: CATSRDSGRGGQYF.

V is TRBV7-6 and J is TRBJ1-3; 7 bases line up with TRBD1. The J segment lost 3 bases and the V segment lost 5 bases, leaving 7 bases of the junction unmatched. The CDR3 length is 15 residues. Per the germline V gene, CDR1 is SGHVS and CDR2 is FNYEAQ. DNA of the CDR3: TGTGCCAGCAGCACTCGACAGGGCAGTGGAAACACCATATATTTT. Translating gives CASSTRQGSGNTIYF.

This clonotype was seen a handful of times. The gene calls are TRBV20-1 and TRBJ2-1; 11 bases line up with TRBD2. Germline loops: CDR1 DFQATT, CDR2 SNEGSKA (reference sequence). The J segment lost 5 bases and the V segment lost 1 base, leaving 4 bases of the junction unmatched. This CDR3 is 15 amino acids long. In DNA form, the CDR3 reads TGCAGTGCTAGAGGGACTAGCGGGCTACACAATGAGCAGTTCTTC. This gives the protein CSARGTSGLHNEQFF.

This clonotype came up a few times. J is TRBJ1-2 and V is TRBV4-3, with a possible D match to TRBD1 (6 bases). The V end was cut by 0 bases, the J end by 4 bases, with 15 bases between. There are 16 residues in the CDR3. Germline V gene sequence: CDR1 LGHNA, CDR2 YSLEER. As DNA, the CDR3 is TGCGCCAGCAGCCAAGATGGTGGAGGACAGCTCTATGGCTACACCTTC. Amino acid sequence: CASSQDGGGQLYGYTF.

This clonotype has a handful of counts. The chain carries TRBV11-2 and TRBJ2-7; 7 nucleotides match TRBD2. CDR1 and CDR2 from the germline V gene are SGHAT and FQNNGV. Trimming at V came to 2 bases and at J to 0 bases, leaving 13 bases not matched to a gene. The CDR3 length is 18 residues. The DNA of the CDR3 is TGTGCCAGCAGCTTATTCCCCCCGGGAGGTCCCCCCTCCTACGAGCAGTACTTC. This translates into CASSLFPPGGPPSYEQYF.

The V and J genes are TRBV6-1 and TRBJ2-4; 10 bases align to TRBD2. This CDR3 spans 14 amino acids. V shed 0 bases, J shed 8 bases, and the junction held 1 base outside the gene matches. CDR1 is MNHNS and CDR2 is SASEGT in the germline V gene. This chain's CDR3 is CASSEAGTSDIQYF. In nucleotides, the CDR3 is TGTGCCAGCAGTGAAGCCGGGACTAGCGACATTCAGTACTTC.

A few counts support this clonotype. The chain joins TRBV6-2 or TRBV6-3 to TRBJ2-7; 8 bases are a match to TRBD1. The CDR3 totals 15 residues. Germline V gene lookup returns CDR1 MNHEY and CDR2 SVGEGT. Losses at the gene ends were 6 bases for V and 2 bases for J; bases not matched to a gene: 9. The CDR3 reads CASSATTGGPYEQYF. CDR3 DNA sequence: TGTGCCAGCAGCGCAACTACAGGGGGTCCCTACGAGCAGTACTTC.

CDR3 DNA: TGTGCCATTTATACAGGGGAGACCCAGTACTTC. Its protein is CAIYTGETQYF. V usage is TRBV2 and J usage is TRBJ2-5, with a tentative D call TRBD1 (6 bases). The CDR3 length is 11 residues. The germline gives CDR1 SNHLY, CDR2 FYNNEI. Deletions cut 10 bases from V and 5 bases from J, with 11 bases between.